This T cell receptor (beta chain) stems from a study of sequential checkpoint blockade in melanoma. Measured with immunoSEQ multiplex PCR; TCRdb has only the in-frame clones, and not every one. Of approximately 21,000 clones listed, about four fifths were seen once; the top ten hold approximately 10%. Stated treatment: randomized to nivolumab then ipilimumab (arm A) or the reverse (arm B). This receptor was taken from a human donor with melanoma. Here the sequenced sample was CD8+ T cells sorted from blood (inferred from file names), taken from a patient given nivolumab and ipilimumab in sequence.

The CDR3 spells CASSPGTSGGNEQFF. The CDR3 DNA reads TGTGCCAGCTCACCAGGGACTAGCGGGGGGAATGAGCAGTTCTTC. V usage is TRBV18 and J usage is TRBJ2-1, with TRBD2 matching 15 bases. Germline V lookup: CDR1 KGHSH, CDR2 LQKENI. The CDR3 runs 15 residues. Trimming cost V 2 bases and J 7 bases; bases outside gene matches: 0.